These T cell receptor beta chains were read from a single sample in a study of blood T cell repertoires in COVID-19. Some clones are missing from TCRdb's copy, which holds only in-frame ones; the method was immunoSEQ multiplex PCR. The table shows 150,000 to 200,000 clones, with about four fifths occurring only once. The sequencing input was peripheral blood. Every receptor here comes from a man in his fifties or sixties with acute or convalescent COVID-19. CDR3s include the opening cysteine and the closing phenylalanine or tryptophan. The D gene is left open where the match is weak. Not all rows give a size; the values are once, few, many and, for expanded clones, a class.

length	D	V	J	size	CDR3	DNA
15	TRBD2	TRBV5-1	TRBJ2-1	-	CASSTSSGSYNEQFF	TGCGCCAGCAGTACCTCTAGCGGCTCCTACAATGAGCAGTTCTTC
15	-	TRBV3-1/TRBV3-2	TRBJ2-1	-	CASSPAGRLYNEQFF	TGTGCCAGCAGCCCAGCGGGCCGGCTTTACAATGAGCAGTTCTTC
12	TRBD2	TRBV7-2	TRBJ2-3	-	CASSEPGGTQYF	TGTGCCAGCAGCGAACCGGGAGGAACGCAGTATTTT
14	-	TRBV21-1	TRBJ1-3	few	CASSKEGGGNTIYF	TGTGCCAGCAGCAAAGAAGGGGGTGGAAACACCATATATTTT
14	TRBD1	TRBV29-1	TRBJ1-2	-	CSVERGTGVYGYTF	TGCAGCGTTGAAAGAGGGACAGGGGTCTATGGCTACACCTTC
14	-	TRBV27	TRBJ1-6	few	CASSLEQYNSPLHF	TGTGCCAGCAGTTTAGAACAGTATAATTCACCCCTCCACTTT
17	TRBD1	TRBV9	TRBJ2-1	-	CASSVASWGQGSNEQFF	TGTGCCAGCAGCGTAGCTAGTTGGGGACAGGGGTCAAATGAGCAGTTCTTC
18	-	TRBV3-1/TRBV3-2	TRBJ2-5	-	CASSQDPRGRGRGETQYF	TGTGCCAGCAGCCAAGATCCACGCGGCAGGGGTCGAGGAGAGACCCAGTACTTC
12	TRBD1	TRBV2	TRBJ2-7	once	CASSGQGYEQYF	TGTGCCAGCAGCGGACAGGGCTACGAGCAGTACTTC
12	TRBD1	TRBV28	TRBJ1-2	-	CAHGQGTLGYTF	TGTGCCCATGGACAGGGGACCCTCGGGTACACCTTC
14	TRBD1	TRBV2	TRBJ1-5	-	CASSQSQGHQPQHF	TGTGCCAGCAGCCAATCACAGGGGCATCAGCCCCAGCATTTT
15	-	TRBV12-1	TRBJ2-7	-	CASRSAGSPDGEQYF	TGTGCCAGCAGATCAGCGGGATCCCCTGATGGCGAGCAGTACTTC
14	-	TRBV7-2	TRBJ2-3	-	CASSLPRGTDTQYF	TGTGCCAGCAGCTTACCCCGGGGCACAGATACGCAGTATTTT
18	-	TRBV3-1/TRBV3-2	TRBJ2-3	-	CASSQGADAVGSTDTQYF	TGTGCCAGCAGCCAGGGAGCAGACGCTGTGGGGAGCACAGATACGCAGTATTTT
15	TRBD1	TRBV9	TRBJ1-1	-	CASSVSGTGQEGAFF	TGTGCCAGCAGCGTTTCCGGGACTGGACAGGAAGGAGCTTTCTTT
16	TRBD2	TRBV5-4	TRBJ2-1	-	CASSLGSGRSYNEQFF	TGTGCCAGCAGCTTGGGGAGCGGGAGGTCCTACAATGAGCAGTTCTTC
11	-	TRBV12-3/TRBV12-4	TRBJ2-3	few	CASSHTDTQYF	TGTGCCAGCAGCCACACAGATACGCAGTATTTT
15	-	TRBV4-1	TRBJ1-2	-	CASSEPPQGSYGYTF	TGCGCCAGCAGCGAACCCCCCCAGGGGAGCTATGGCTACACCTTC
15	TRBD1	TRBV18	TRBJ2-7	-	CASSPPGQGPSEQYF	TGTGCCAGCTCACCACCCGGACAGGGGCCGAGCGAGCAGTACTTC
13	TRBD2	TRBV19	TRBJ2-1	-	CASSPTLAAEQFF	TGTGCCAGTAGTCCTACTCTAGCGGCTGAGCAGTTCTTC
14	-	TRBV19	TRBJ2-5	-	CASTQGAGVETQYF	TGTGCCAGTACCCAGGGGGCGGGAGTGGAGACCCAGTACTTC
14	-	TRBV5-1	TRBJ2-3	-	CASGSGPSTDTQYF	TGCGCCAGCGGGAGCGGTCCTAGCACAGATACGCAGTATTTT
13	-	TRBV11-2	TRBJ1-1	-	CASSFQGNTEAFF	TGTGCCAGCAGCTTTCAGGGTAACACTGAAGCTTTCTTT
14	-	TRBV7-9	TRBJ2-2	-	CASMAGTNTGELFF	TGTGCCAGCATGGCGGGGACTAACACCGGGGAGCTGTTTTTT
15	TRBD1	TRBV7-9	TRBJ1-2	once	CASSSLLTGSYGYTF	TGTGCCAGCAGCTCCCTCCTGACAGGGAGTTATGGCTACACCTTC
12	TRBD2	TRBV7-2	TRBJ2-1	-	CASSSQRGEQFF	TGTGCCAGCAGCTCGCAGCGGGGGGAGCAGTTCTTC
15	TRBD2	TRBV11-2	TRBJ2-1	-	CASSFSGTTYNEQFF	TGTGCCAGCAGCTTTAGCGGGACCACCTACAATGAGCAGTTCTTC